The 2 T cell receptor beta chains below all came from one sample that was sequenced in a study of blood T cell repertoires in COVID-19. This table comes from immunoSEQ multiplex PCR, and its TCRdb copy is limited to in-frame clones, with some not included. The table lists about 150,000 clones, 65% to 85% of them singletons. Sequenced material: PBMCs or T cells enriched from blood (not recorded which). The receptor set was obtained from a woman aged 45-65 years who had been exposed to COVID-19.

This clone was observed once. The chain recombines TRBV30 with TRBJ1-1; TRBD1 is a possible D gene (6 bases). Germline lookup yields CDR1 GTSNPN and CDR2 SVGIG (reference sequence). The CDR3 is 13 residues long. V lost 2 bases to trimming and J lost 5 bases, with 12 bases between them. The CDR3 region has the DNA TGTGCCTGGAGTTCAGGGGCTGGGACTGAAGCTTTCTTT. This gives the protein CAWSSGAGTEAFF.

This chain joins TRBV10-3 and TRBJ1-1; weak D call: TRBD1 (6 bases). Germline CDR1 and CDR2: ENHRY and SYGVKD. Between the trimmed V and J ends, which lost 10 bases and 1 base, there was a span of 16 bases. The CDR3 sequence is 14 residues long. In DNA, the CDR3 is TGTGCCACGGCGGCGCGGGGGGCGAACACTGAAGCTTTCTTT. Its translation: CATAARGANTEAFF.